The 3 T cell receptor beta chains below were found in one sample sequenced in a study of T cell responses to AZD1222 COVID-19 vaccine. Here immunoSEQ multiplex PCR was the method, and the copy in TCRdb shows in-frame clones only, minus some. This sample carries around 160,000 clones, about 95% of them seen once, and the ten largest clones take about 0.6%. Material: peripheral blood, obtained on day 0 of AZD1222 vaccination. The source of these receptors is an adult in good health.

This clone came up once. The chain has TRBV10-3 and TRBJ2-1; the D gene is possibly TRBD2 (6 bases). The CDR3 sequence is 16 residues long. The V end was cut by 2 bases, the J end by 4 bases, with 15 bases between. The germline V gene encodes CDR1 ENHRY and CDR2 SYGVKD. The CDR3 bases are TGTGCCATCAGTGAGGGGAGGACACTCTTTTACAATGAGCAGTTCTTC. Encoded protein: CAISEGRTLFYNEQFF.

The genes are TRBV29-1 and TRBJ2-1; D is unresolved. With 7 bases removed from V and 6 bases from J, the gap between germline ends came to 16 bases. The CDR3 is 13 amino acids. In germline, CDR1 is SQVTM, CDR2 ANQGSEA. CDR3 in DNA: TGCAGCGACCACGGGTGGAAAGGCAATGAGCAGTTCTTC. Its protein product is CSDHGWKGNEQFF.

The chain carries TRBV4-1 and TRBJ2-2, with TRBD2 identical over 7 bases. V gave up 4 bases and J gave up 3 bases; unmatched junction bases: 5. The CDR3 is 15 residues long. From germline, CDR1 is MGHRA and CDR2 YSYEKL. The CDR3 DNA follows: TGCGCCAGCAGCCGGGAGGGAGATTACACCGGGGAGCTGTTTTTT. It yields the protein CASSREGDYTGELFF.